This TCR beta chain stems from a study of T cell responses to AZD1222 COVID-19 vaccine. This table comes from immunoSEQ multiplex PCR, and its TCRdb copy is limited to in-frame clones, with some not included. Of roughly 120,000 clones listed, 70% to 90% are singletons. The CDR3 is 16 amino acids. Germline lookup yields CDR1 LNHDA and CDR2 SQIVND (reference sequence). V lost 4 bases, J lost 4 bases, and 20 bases lay in between. Sequenced here: peripheral blood, sampled on day 0 of AZD1222 vaccination. The clonotype comes from an adult in good health. V is TRBV19 and J is TRBJ2-7, with a tentative D call TRBD1 (7 bases). The CDR3 protein is CASSKLAAGGSYEQYF. CDR3 DNA: TGTGCCAGTAGTAAGCTCGCGGCAGGGGGGTCGTACGAGCAGTACTTC.